The source of this T cell receptor beta chain is a study of cytotoxic CD8 clonotypes in ibrutinib-treated CLL. Study-level background: Responses: approximately 25 partial, 2 complete; after median 68 months, roughly 14 stayed remitted, 12 progressed. General study points: Exceeding age-matched healthy donors, baseline clonality also tracked the counts of circulating CD8+ T cells.

Method: immunoSEQ multiplex PCR; TCRdb's copy keeps in-frame clones and lacks some. In the table there are 270,000 or so clones, approximately 76% of which are singletons. The V gene lost 0 bases and the J gene lost 4 bases, with 19 bases spanning the gap. The CDR3 spans 17 residues. CDR1 is MGHRA and CDR2 is YSYEKL in the germline V gene. The authors obtained around 1.8 micrograms of genomic DNA from cryopreserved PBMCs for TCR beta libraries. To note about this clone: Its antigen is unidentified.

V and J are TRBV4-1 and TRBJ2-7; a possible D gene is TRBD2 (6 bases). The sample here was PBMCs, taken at disease progression, from a patient treated with ibrutinib. This TCR derives from a human donor with chronic lymphocytic leukemia. CDR3 DNA: TGCGCCAGCAGCCAAGATTGGGCGGGAAGAACACAATACGAGCAGTACTTC. Translating gives CASSQDWAGRTQYEQYF.